Listed below are T cell receptor beta chains from one sample, sequenced in a study of T cell changes during pregnancy in multiple sclerosis. The table came from immunoSEQ multiplex PCR; TCRdb's copy has only in-frame clones and leaves some out. The table has about 85,000 clones, 80% to 95% seen once. This specimen consisted of peripheral blood, obtained in the first trimester of pregnancy. These receptors all stem from a female donor with multiple sclerosis, enrolled in a pregnancy study. CDR3s include the opening cysteine and the closing phenylalanine or tryptophan. A D gene is named only where the DNA matches it firmly. A row's size may be missing; if present it is once, few, many or a size class.

D gene: TRBD1
J gene: TRBJ1-1
clone size: -
V gene: TRBV2
CDR3 DNA: TGTGCCAGCAGTGCAAGGACAGGGGGCACTGAAGCTTTCTTT
CDR3 protein: CASSARTGGTEAFF

D gene: TRBD1
J gene: TRBJ1-5
clone size: few
V gene: TRBV6-1
CDR3 DNA: TGTGCCAGCGGACAGGACAATCAGCCCCAGCATTTT
CDR3 protein: CASGQDNQPQHF

D gene: TRBD2
J gene: TRBJ2-7
clone size: once
V gene: TRBV30
CDR3 DNA: TGTGCCTTCCGACTAGCGGGAGTAGGTCGGGGTTACGAGCAGTACTTC
CDR3 protein: CAFRLAGVGRGYEQYF

D gene: -
J gene: TRBJ1-1
clone size: -
V gene: TRBV9
CDR3 DNA: TGTGCCAGCAGCGTACAAGGGGCAGGGACAACTGAAGCTTTCTTT
CDR3 protein: CASSVQGAGTTEAFF

D gene: -
J gene: TRBJ2-7
clone size: -
V gene: TRBV13
CDR3 DNA: TGTGCCAGCAGCTTACTTGGGGACAAGATCTACGAGCAGTACTTC
CDR3 protein: CASSLLGDKIYEQYF

D gene: -
J gene: TRBJ1-5
clone size: -
V gene: TRBV6-1
CDR3 DNA: TGTGCCAGCAGTGCGCACTTTACGGGGCAGCCCCAGCATTTT
CDR3 protein: CASSAHFTGQPQHF

D gene: TRBD1
J gene: TRBJ2-1
clone size: -
V gene: TRBV7-3
CDR3 DNA: TGTGCCAGCAGCTTAGCAGGGGGATACAATGAGCAGTTCTTC
CDR3 protein: CASSLAGGYNEQFF

D gene: -
J gene: TRBJ1-5
clone size: -
V gene: TRBV19
CDR3 DNA: TGTGCCAGTAGCTTAGAGGGCGCCCGCAATCAGCCCCAGCATTTT
CDR3 protein: CASSLEGARNQPQHF

D gene: TRBD1
J gene: TRBJ1-1
clone size: -
V gene: TRBV30
CDR3 DNA: TGTGCCTGGAGTTCAGCCGGGACAGGGGACACTGAAGCTTTCTTT
CDR3 protein: CAWSSAGTGDTEAFF

D gene: -
J gene: TRBJ2-4
clone size: -
V gene: TRBV5-1
CDR3 DNA: TGCGCCAGCAGCTTGTGGGGAGACAAAAACATTCAGTACTTC
CDR3 protein: CASSLWGDKNIQYF

D gene: -
J gene: TRBJ2-7
clone size: -
V gene: TRBV30
CDR3 DNA: TGTGCCTGGAGTCGGACACAGACCTACGAGCAGTACTTC
CDR3 protein: CAWSRTQTYEQYF

D gene: -
J gene: TRBJ1-1
clone size: -
V gene: TRBV6-4
CDR3 DNA: TGTGCCAGCAGGGCTGACAGCATGATGAACACTGAAGCTTTCTTT
CDR3 protein: CASRADSMMNTEAFF

D gene: -
J gene: TRBJ2-3
clone size: -
V gene: TRBV2
CDR3 DNA: TGTGCCAGCAGTGAAACTAGACCAGATACGCAGTATTTT
CDR3 protein: CASSETRPDTQYF

D gene: TRBD2
J gene: TRBJ2-1
clone size: -
V gene: TRBV7-9
CDR3 DNA: TGTGCCAGCAGCTTAGGAGCGGGAGGAGGGGATGAGCAGTTCTTC
CDR3 protein: CASSLGAGGGDEQFF

D gene: -
J gene: TRBJ1-1
clone size: -
V gene: TRBV13
CDR3 DNA: TGTGCCAGCAGCTTTGGACCGACAGTCTCGAACACTGAAGCTTTCTTT
CDR3 protein: CASSFGPTVSNTEAFF

D gene: TRBD1
J gene: TRBJ1-2
clone size: once
V gene: TRBV7-8
CDR3 DNA: TGTGCCAGCAGTTCCGGACAGGGGGCAGGCTACACCTTC
CDR3 protein: CASSSGQGAGYTF

D gene: -
J gene: TRBJ1-1
clone size: -
V gene: TRBV7-8
CDR3 DNA: TGTGCCAGCAGCCCCCAGGGCTTATTAGACACTGAAGCTTTCTTT
CDR3 protein: CASSPQGLLDTEAFF

D gene: -
J gene: TRBJ2-7
clone size: -
V gene: TRBV27
CDR3 DNA: TGTGCCAGCAGTTTACTGGCAGGGGGGTCCTACGAGCAGTACTTC
CDR3 protein: CASSLLAGGSYEQYF

D gene: -
J gene: TRBJ1-3
clone size: -
V gene: TRBV6-5
CDR3 DNA: TGTGCCAGCAGTTATTATCCAGGAGGAAACACCATATATTTT
CDR3 protein: CASSYYPGGNTIYF

D gene: -
J gene: TRBJ2-1
clone size: -
V gene: TRBV19
CDR3 DNA: TGTGCCAGTAGTATCGAGGGACTTTACAATGAGCAGTTCTTC
CDR3 protein: CASSIEGLYNEQFF

D gene: TRBD2
J gene: TRBJ2-1
clone size: -
V gene: TRBV19
CDR3 DNA: TGTGCCAGTAGTATACTAGCGGGAGGCGATGAGCAGTTCTTC
CDR3 protein: CASSILAGGDEQFF

D gene: -
J gene: TRBJ2-1
clone size: -
V gene: TRBV19
CDR3 DNA: TGTGCCAGTAGTATGGAACAGAGCTCCTACAATGAGCAGTTCTTC
CDR3 protein: CASSMEQSSYNEQFF

D gene: TRBD2
J gene: TRBJ2-2
clone size: -
V gene: TRBV7-9
CDR3 DNA: TGTGCCAGCAACCAAAATCGGCGGGGGAGGAACACCGGGGAGCTGTTTTTT
CDR3 protein: CASNQNRRGRNTGELFF

D gene: -
J gene: TRBJ1-1
clone size: -
V gene: TRBV7-2
CDR3 DNA: TGTGCCAGCAGCTTAGGCAGAGAAGCTTTCTTT
CDR3 protein: CASSLGREAFF

D gene: TRBD1
J gene: TRBJ2-6
clone size: -
V gene: TRBV9
CDR3 DNA: TGTGCCAGCAGCGTAGCCTTAGGGGGCCCAGGCTCTGGGGCCAACGTCCTGACTTTC
CDR3 protein: CASSVALGGPGSGANVLTF

D gene: -
J gene: TRBJ1-1
clone size: -
V gene: TRBV30
CDR3 DNA: TGTGCCTGGAGCAGGGGACCGAACACTGAAGCTTTCTTT
CDR3 protein: CAWSRGPNTEAFF

D gene: TRBD1
J gene: TRBJ1-5
clone size: -
V gene: TRBV2
CDR3 DNA: TGTGCCAGCAGTCGCCGGACAGGGTCTGGTCAGCCCCAGCATTTT
CDR3 protein: CASSRRTGSGQPQHF

D gene: -
J gene: TRBJ2-2
clone size: -
V gene: TRBV7-6
CDR3 DNA: TGTGCCAGCAGCTTAGGGGCAGGGGCAACCGGGGAGCTGTTTTTT
CDR3 protein: CASSLGAGATGELFF

D gene: -
J gene: TRBJ1-4
clone size: -
V gene: TRBV4-3
CDR3 DNA: TGCGCCAGCAGCCCGGGTCACCCAGGGACTAATGAAAAACTGTTTTTT
CDR3 protein: CASSPGHPGTNEKLFF

D gene: TRBD2
J gene: TRBJ2-1
clone size: -
V gene: TRBV27
CDR3 DNA: TGTGCCAGCCAGAATAGCGGGAGGCACAATGAGCAGTTCTTC
CDR3 protein: CASQNSGRHNEQFF

D gene: -
J gene: TRBJ1-3
clone size: -
V gene: TRBV19
CDR3 DNA: TGTGCCAGTAGTATGACAGGAGACTCTGGAAACACCATATATTTT
CDR3 protein: CASSMTGDSGNTIYF

D gene: -
J gene: TRBJ2-1
clone size: -
V gene: TRBV5-6
CDR3 DNA: TGTGCCAGCAGCCGGACGGGGGACCGCTCCTACAATGAGCAGTTCTTC
CDR3 protein: CASSRTGDRSYNEQFF

D gene: TRBD2
J gene: TRBJ2-5
clone size: -
V gene: TRBV28
CDR3 DNA: TGTGCCAGCCAGAGCGGGGGGCTCCGGGAGACCCAGTACTTC
CDR3 protein: CASQSGGLRETQYF

D gene: TRBD2
J gene: TRBJ2-7
clone size: -
V gene: TRBV5-8
CDR3 DNA: TGTGCCAGCACCAACCAACTAGCGGGATTTATCTCCTACGAGCAGTACTTC
CDR3 protein: CASTNQLAGFISYEQYF

D gene: TRBD1
J gene: TRBJ1-2
clone size: -
V gene: TRBV4-3
CDR3 DNA: TGCGCCAGCAGTCCCACGACAGGGATGGCCGGCTACACCTTC
CDR3 protein: CASSPTTGMAGYTF

D gene: TRBD1
J gene: TRBJ2-7
clone size: -
V gene: TRBV15
CDR3 DNA: TGTGCCACCAGCAGAGCTTCAGGGGGCTACCCCTACGAGCAGTACTTC
CDR3 protein: CATSRASGGYPYEQYF

D gene: TRBD1
J gene: TRBJ1-2
clone size: -
V gene: TRBV5-1
CDR3 DNA: TGCGCCAGCAGCTTGGCTCCCGACAGGGGGAGTTATGGCTACACCTTC
CDR3 protein: CASSLAPDRGSYGYTF

D gene: TRBD1
J gene: TRBJ2-4
clone size: -
V gene: TRBV5-4
CDR3 DNA: TGTGCCAGCAGCTCGGGACAGGGGGCCAAAAACATTCAGTACTTC
CDR3 protein: CASSSGQGAKNIQYF

D gene: -
J gene: TRBJ2-5
clone size: -
V gene: TRBV13
CDR3 DNA: TGTGCCAGCAGCTTAATCCTCCGCCGGGAGACCCAGTACTTC
CDR3 protein: CASSLILRRETQYF

D gene: TRBD1
J gene: TRBJ1-5
clone size: -
V gene: TRBV28
CDR3 DNA: TGTGCCAGCAGACATAGACAGGGGACTTTGGGCAATCAGCCCCAGCATTTT
CDR3 protein: CASRHRQGTLGNQPQHF

D gene: -
J gene: TRBJ1-1
clone size: -
V gene: TRBV11-3
CDR3 DNA: TGTGCCAGCAATCGGGGGGCGCAAGACACTGAAGCTTTCTTT
CDR3 protein: CASNRGAQDTEAFF

D gene: -
J gene: TRBJ2-7
clone size: -
V gene: TRBV18
CDR3 DNA: TGTGCCAGCTCACCGGAGGACGAGCAGTACTTC
CDR3 protein: CASSPEDEQYF

D gene: -
J gene: TRBJ2-1
clone size: few
V gene: TRBV6-5
CDR3 DNA: TGTGCCAGCAGTCCCCGTCGCGGTCACAATGAGCAGTTCTTC
CDR3 protein: CASSPRRGHNEQFF

D gene: TRBD1
J gene: TRBJ1-4
clone size: -
V gene: TRBV15
CDR3 DNA: TGTGCCACCAGCAGAGCTCTAAAACAGGGGGCCGTTGAAAAACTGTTTTTT
CDR3 protein: CATSRALKQGAVEKLFF

D gene: TRBD2
J gene: TRBJ2-5
clone size: -
V gene: TRBV19
CDR3 DNA: TGTGCCAGTAGCCTGCCGGGACTAGCGGGAGAGACCCAGTACTTC
CDR3 protein: CASSLPGLAGETQYF

D gene: TRBD2
J gene: TRBJ2-5
clone size: -
V gene: TRBV5-6
CDR3 DNA: TGTGCCAGCAGCTTGGGGAGCGGGAGACTGAGGGAGACCCAGTACTTC
CDR3 protein: CASSLGSGRLRETQYF

D gene: -
J gene: TRBJ2-5
clone size: -
V gene: TRBV27
CDR3 DNA: TGTGCCAGCTCTCTAAAGCGCGGGGAGACCCAGTACTTC
CDR3 protein: CASSLKRGETQYF

D gene: -
J gene: TRBJ1-1
clone size: few
V gene: TRBV19
CDR3 DNA: TGTGCCAGTAGTTCGAGGGGGTCCACTGAAGCTTTCTTT
CDR3 protein: CASSSRGSTEAFF

D gene: -
J gene: TRBJ1-5
clone size: few
V gene: TRBV4-1
CDR3 DNA: TGCGCCAGCAGCCGGACAGACTTGGATTATCAGCCCCAGCATTTT
CDR3 protein: CASSRTDLDYQPQHF

D gene: TRBD1
J gene: TRBJ2-5
clone size: -
V gene: TRBV7-6
CDR3 DNA: TGTGCCAGCAGCCGACAGGGAAAACAAGAGACCCAGTACTTC
CDR3 protein: CASSRQGKQETQYF

D gene: -
J gene: TRBJ2-6
clone size: -
V gene: TRBV14
CDR3 DNA: TGTGCCAGCAGATCTAGTGATGGGGCCAACGTCCTGACTTTC
CDR3 protein: CASRSSDGANVLTF

D gene: -
J gene: TRBJ2-2
clone size: -
V gene: TRBV28
CDR3 DNA: TGTGCCGCCACCCGAACAGGGTCCACCGGGGAGCTGTTTTTT
CDR3 protein: CAATRTGSTGELFF

D gene: -
J gene: TRBJ2-7
clone size: -
V gene: TRBV2
CDR3 DNA: TGTGCCAGCAAGGGGGTGTTCAACTACGAGCAGTACTTC
CDR3 protein: CASKGVFNYEQYF

D gene: TRBD1
J gene: TRBJ1-5
clone size: -
V gene: TRBV25-1
CDR3 DNA: TGTGCCAGCAGTTTTTCGGGACAGCAACAGCCCCAGCATTTT
CDR3 protein: CASSFSGQQQPQHF

D gene: TRBD2
J gene: TRBJ2-1
clone size: -
V gene: TRBV4-1
CDR3 DNA: TGCGCCAGCAGCCTAGTATGGTCGGGGGGTGAGCAGTTCTTC
CDR3 protein: CASSLVWSGGEQFF